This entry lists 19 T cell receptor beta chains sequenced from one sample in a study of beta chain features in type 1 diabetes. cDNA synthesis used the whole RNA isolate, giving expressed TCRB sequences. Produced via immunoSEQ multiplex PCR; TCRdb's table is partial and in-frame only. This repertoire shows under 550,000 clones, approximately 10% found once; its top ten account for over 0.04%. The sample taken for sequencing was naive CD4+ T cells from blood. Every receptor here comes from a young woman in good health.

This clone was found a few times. CDR3 in amino acids: CASSRAGGTIYF. The CDR3 bases are TGTGCCAGCAGCCGAGCCGGGGGCACCATATATTTT. This rearrangement joins TRBV9 to TRBJ1-3; the D gene is possibly TRBD1 (5 bases). Trimming took 4 bases from V and 9 from J, leaving 11 bases between them. The CDR3 loop spans 12 amino acids. Germline V gives CDR1 SGDLS, CDR2 YYNGEE.

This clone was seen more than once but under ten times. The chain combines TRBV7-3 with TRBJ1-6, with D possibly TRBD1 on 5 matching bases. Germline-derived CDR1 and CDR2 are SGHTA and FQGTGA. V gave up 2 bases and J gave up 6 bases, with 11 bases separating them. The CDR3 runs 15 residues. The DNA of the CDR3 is TGTGCCAGCAGCTTAGGCGGACAAATTAATTCACCCCTCCACTTT. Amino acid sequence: CASSLGGQINSPLHF.

The CDR3 coding sequence is TGTGCCGGAGCTGAGGGCACCGGGGAGCTGTTTTTT. Encoded protein: CAGAEGTGELFF. The chain links TRBV2 to TRBJ2-2, with D perhaps TRBD2 (5 bases). CDR3 length: 12 amino acids. Germline V lookup: CDR1 SNHLY, CDR2 FYNNEI. Trimming shortened V by 11 bases and J by 4 bases, and 11 bases separated the two germline ends.

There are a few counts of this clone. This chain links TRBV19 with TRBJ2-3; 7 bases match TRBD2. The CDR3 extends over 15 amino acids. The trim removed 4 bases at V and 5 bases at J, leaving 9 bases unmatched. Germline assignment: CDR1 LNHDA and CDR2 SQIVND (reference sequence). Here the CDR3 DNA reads TGTGCCAGTAGTAAGGGACTAAAATTGTTAGATACGCAGTATTTT. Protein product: CASSKGLKLLDTQYF. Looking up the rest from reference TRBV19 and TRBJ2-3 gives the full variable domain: DGGITQSPKYLFRKEGQNVTLSCEQNLNHDAMYWYRQDPGQGLRLIYYSQIVNDFQKGDIAEGYSVSREKKESFPLTVTSAQKNPTAFYLCASSKGLKLLDTQYFGPGTRLTVL.

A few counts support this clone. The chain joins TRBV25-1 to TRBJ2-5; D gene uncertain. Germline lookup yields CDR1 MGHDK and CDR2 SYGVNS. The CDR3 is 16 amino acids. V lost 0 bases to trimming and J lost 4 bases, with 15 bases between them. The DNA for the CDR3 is TGTGCCAGCAGTGAATATTTTGCTTTGGGGATAGAGACCCAGTACTTC. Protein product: CASSEYFALGIETQYF.

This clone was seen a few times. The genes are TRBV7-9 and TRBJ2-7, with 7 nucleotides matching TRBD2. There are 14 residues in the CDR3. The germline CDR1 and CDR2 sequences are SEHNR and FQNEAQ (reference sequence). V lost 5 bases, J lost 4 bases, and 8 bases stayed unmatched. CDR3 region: CASSNKTSRYEQYF. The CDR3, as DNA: TGTGCCAGCAGCAACAAGACTAGCAGATACGAGCAGTACTTC.

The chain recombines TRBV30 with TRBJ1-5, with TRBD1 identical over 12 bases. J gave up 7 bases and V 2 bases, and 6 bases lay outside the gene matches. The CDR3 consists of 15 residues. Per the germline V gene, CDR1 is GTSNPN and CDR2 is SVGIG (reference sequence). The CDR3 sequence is CAWSSGTGGVQPQHF. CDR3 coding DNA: TGTGCCTGGAGTTCCGGGACAGGGGGCGTCCAGCCCCAGCATTTT.

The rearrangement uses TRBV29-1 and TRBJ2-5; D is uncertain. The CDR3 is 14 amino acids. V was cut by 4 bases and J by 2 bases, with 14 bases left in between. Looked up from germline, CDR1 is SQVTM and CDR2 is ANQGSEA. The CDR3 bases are TGCAGCGTTGCGGGTCAGAACCTTCAAGAGACCCAGTACTTC. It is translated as CSVAGQNLQETQYF.

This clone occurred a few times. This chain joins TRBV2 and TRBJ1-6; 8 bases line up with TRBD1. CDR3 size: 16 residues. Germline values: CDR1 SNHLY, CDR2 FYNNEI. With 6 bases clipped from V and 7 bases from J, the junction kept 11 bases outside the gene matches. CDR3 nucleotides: TGTGCCAGCAGCGCCGACAGGGGCGGTGTGAATTCACCCCTCCACTTT. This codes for CASSADRGGVNSPLHF.

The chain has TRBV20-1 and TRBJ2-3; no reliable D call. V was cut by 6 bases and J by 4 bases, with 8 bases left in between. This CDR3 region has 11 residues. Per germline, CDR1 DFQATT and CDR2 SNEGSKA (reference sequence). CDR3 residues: CSAPRADTQYF. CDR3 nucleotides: TGCAGTGCCCCCCGGGCAGATACGCAGTATTTT.

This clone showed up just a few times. The CDR3 DNA follows: TGCGCCAGCAGCTTCAGACACTTACCCACCGGGGAGCTGTTTTTT. This codes for CASSFRHLPTGELFF. V gene TRBV4-3 combines with J gene TRBJ2-2; D not resolved. Germline V lookup: CDR1 LGHNA, CDR2 YSLEER. This CDR3 contains 15 residues. Trimming removed 5 bases at V and 4 bases at J, with 14 bases between.

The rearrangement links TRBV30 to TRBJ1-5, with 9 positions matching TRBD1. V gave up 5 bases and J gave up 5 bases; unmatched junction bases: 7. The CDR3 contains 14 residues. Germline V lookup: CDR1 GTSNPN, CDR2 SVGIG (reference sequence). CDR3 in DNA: TGTGCCTGGGAGTCGGGACAGGGTGATCAGCCCCAGCATTTT. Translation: CAWESGQGDQPQHF.

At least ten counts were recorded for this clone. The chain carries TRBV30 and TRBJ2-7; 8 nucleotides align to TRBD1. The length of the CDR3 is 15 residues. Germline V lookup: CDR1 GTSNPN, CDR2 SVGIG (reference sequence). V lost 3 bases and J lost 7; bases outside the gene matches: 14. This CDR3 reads CAWRIPYRGMWEQYF. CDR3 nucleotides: TGTGCCTGGAGAATCCCCTACAGGGGGATGTGGGAGCAGTACTTC.

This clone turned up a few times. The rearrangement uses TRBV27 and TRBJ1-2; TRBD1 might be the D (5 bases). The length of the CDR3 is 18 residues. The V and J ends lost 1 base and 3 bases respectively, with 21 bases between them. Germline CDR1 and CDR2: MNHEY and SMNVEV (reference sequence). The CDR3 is CASSLFGGQGGFDYGYTF. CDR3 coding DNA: TGTGCCAGCAGTTTATTCGGAGGGCAGGGAGGATTTGACTATGGCTACACCTTC.

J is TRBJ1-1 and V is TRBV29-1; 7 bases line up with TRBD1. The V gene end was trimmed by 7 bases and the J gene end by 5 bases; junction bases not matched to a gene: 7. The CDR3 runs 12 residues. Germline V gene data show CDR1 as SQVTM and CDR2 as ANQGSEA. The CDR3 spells CSGVTGSTEAFF. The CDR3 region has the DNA TGCAGCGGGGTGACAGGGAGTACTGAAGCTTTCTTT.

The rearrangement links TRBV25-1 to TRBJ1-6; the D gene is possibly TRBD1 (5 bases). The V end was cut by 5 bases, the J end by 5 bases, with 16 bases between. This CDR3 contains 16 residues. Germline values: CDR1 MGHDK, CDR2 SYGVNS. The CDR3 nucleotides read TGTGCCAGCAGTAATAGCAGGGACGTCAATAATTCACCCCTCCACTTT. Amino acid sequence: CASSNSRDVNNSPLHF. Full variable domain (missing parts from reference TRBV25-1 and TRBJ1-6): EADIYQTPRYLVIGTGKKITLECSQTMGHDKMYWYQQDPGMELHLIHYSYGVNSTEKGDLSSESTVSRIRTEHFPLTLESARPSHTSQYLCASSNSRDVNNSPLHFGNGTRLTVT.

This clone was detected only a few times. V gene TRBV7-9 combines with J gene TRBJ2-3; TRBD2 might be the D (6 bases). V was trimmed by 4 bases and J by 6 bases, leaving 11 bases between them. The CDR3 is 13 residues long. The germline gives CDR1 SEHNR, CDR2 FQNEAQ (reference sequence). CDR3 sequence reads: CASSSPAGDTQYF. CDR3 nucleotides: TGTGCCAGCAGCTCGCCAGCGGGTGATACGCAGTATTTT.

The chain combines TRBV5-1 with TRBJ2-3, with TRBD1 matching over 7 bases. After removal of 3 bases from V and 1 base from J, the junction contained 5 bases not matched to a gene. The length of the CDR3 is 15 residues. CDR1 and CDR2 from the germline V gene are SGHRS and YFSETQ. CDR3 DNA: TGCGCCAGCAGCTCAAGGGACAGCGGCACAGATACGCAGTATTTT. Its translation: CASSSRDSGTDTQYF.

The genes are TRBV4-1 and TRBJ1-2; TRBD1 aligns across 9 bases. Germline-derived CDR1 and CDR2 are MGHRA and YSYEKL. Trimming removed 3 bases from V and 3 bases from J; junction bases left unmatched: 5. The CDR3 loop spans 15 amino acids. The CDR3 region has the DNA TGCGCCAGCAGCCAGTACAGGGGGCAGGACTATGGCTACACCTTC. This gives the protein CASSQYRGQDYGYTF.